This is a list of T cell receptor beta chains from one sample in a study of blood T cell repertoires in COVID-19. Sequencing used immunoSEQ multiplex PCR; TCRdb keeps in-frame clones, though not all of them. The sample shows some 200,000 clones, approximately 80% of them seen only once. The material sequenced was peripheral blood. The receptors were gathered from a woman aged 80 or older with COVID-19, enrolled during active disease. Both conserved end residues are part of each CDR3. D genes are given only for firm matches. Clone size is shown for a subset of rows, as once, few, many or a class of expanded clone.

J	D	V	size	DNA	CDR3
TRBJ1-1	NA	TRBV30	few	TGTGCCTGGAGAAGCAAGGGGGAAAACACTGAAGCTTTCTTT	CAWRSKGENTEAFF
TRBJ1-1	TRBD1	TRBV5-1	NA	TGCGCCAGCAGCGCCGGACAGGGCGCTATGAACACTGAAGCTTTCTTT	CASSAGQGAMNTEAFF
TRBJ1-5	NA	TRBV3-1/TRBV3-2	few	TGTGCCAGCAGCCAGTCCATCCTAGAACTTGGCAATCAGCCCCAGCATTTT	CASSQSILELGNQPQHF
TRBJ1-1	NA	TRBV28	few	TGTGCCAGCAGTCCAGTCCTGAACACTGAAGCTTTCTTT	CASSPVLNTEAFF
TRBJ1-2	NA	TRBV3-1/TRBV3-2	NA	TGTGCCAGCAGCCAAGGGGGGGGATATGGCTACACCTTC	CASSQGGGYGYTF
TRBJ2-3	NA	TRBV20-1	NA	TGCAGTGCTAGTGGAGCGCTGAGCACAGATACGCAGTATTTT	CSASGALSTDTQYF
TRBJ1-1	NA	TRBV29-1	NA	TGCAGCGTTGGCGACGGGGACACTGAAGCTTTCTTT	CSVGDGDTEAFF
TRBJ1-2	TRBD1	TRBV9	NA	TGTGCCAGCAGCGTAGGGGGAACAGGGGCTGGCTACACCTTC	CASSVGGTGAGYTF
TRBJ2-1	NA	TRBV5-1	NA	TGCGCCAGCAGGCCTATACCTAGCAGGGGATGGGATGAGCAGTTCTTC	CASRPIPSRGWDEQFF
TRBJ1-5	NA	TRBV6-2/TRBV6-3	NA	TGTGCCAGCAGTTTATACGGTAATCAGCCCCAGCATTTT	CASSLYGNQPQHF
TRBJ2-3	TRBD2	TRBV7-9	NA	TGTGCCAGCAGCCAGAGCGGGGGAGGTGATACGCAGTATTTT	CASSQSGGGDTQYF
TRBJ2-1	NA	TRBV4-1	NA	TGCGCCAGCAGCCAAGGGCCGGGGAGCTCCTACAATGAGCAGTTCTTC	CASSQGPGSSYNEQFF
TRBJ2-5	TRBD2	TRBV5-5	NA	TGTGCCAGCAGCTTCTATGGACTAGCGGGTGAGACCCAGTACTTC	CASSFYGLAGETQYF
TRBJ2-1	TRBD2	TRBV28	NA	TGTGCCAGCATAGGAGCGGGGTATTCCTACAATGAGCAGTTCTTC	CASIGAGYSYNEQFF
TRBJ2-7	TRBD1	TRBV19	NA	TGTGCCAGTAGTATCGGACAGGGGTACAACGAGCAGTACTTC	CASSIGQGYNEQYF
TRBJ1-1	TRBD1	TRBV7-2	NA	TGTGCCAGCAGCTTTCTCACAGGGGGTGATATCACTGAAGCTTTCTTT	CASSFLTGGDITEAFF
TRBJ1-2	NA	TRBV2	NA	TGTGCCAGCAGGAAGGGGTCTGACTATGGCTACACCTTC	CASRKGSDYGYTF
TRBJ1-1	TRBD1	TRBV11-3	NA	TGTGCCAGCAGCAGGGACAGGGGGACTGAAGCTTTCTTT	CASSRDRGTEAFF
TRBJ2-1	TRBD2	TRBV7-3	NA	TGTGCCAGCAGCTCTAGCGGGATGAATGAGCAGTTCTTC	CASSSSGMNEQFF
TRBJ1-1	TRBD1	TRBV4-2	few	TGTGCCAGCAGCCAGGATCTCCGGGACAGGGAGCGATTCACTGAAGCTTTCTTT	CASSQDLRDRERFTEAFF
TRBJ1-1	TRBD1	TRBV13	NA	TGTGCCAGCAGCCTGGCAATCCCCAGGGGGCGCATGAACACTGAAGCTTTCTTT	CASSLAIPRGRMNTEAFF
TRBJ2-1	NA	TRBV5-1	NA	TGCGCCAGCAGCTTGGACAGATCGTACAATGAGCAGTTCTTC	CASSLDRSYNEQFF
TRBJ1-1	NA	TRBV3-1/TRBV3-2	NA	TGTGCCAGCAGCCAAGATGAGGGTTGGGATCCTGAAGCTTTCTTT	CASSQDEGWDPEAFF
TRBJ1-2	TRBD1	TRBV7-2	NA	TGTGCCAGCAGCCCCGGGACAGGGGGTTTCTATGGCTACACCTTC	CASSPGTGGFYGYTF
TRBJ1-1	NA	TRBV5-1	few	TGCGCCAGCAGCGTCGCCGGGGGGGCCCGGACTGAAGCTTTCTTT	CASSVAGGARTEAFF
TRBJ2-1	NA	TRBV28	NA	TGTGCCAGCAGTTTGAGGAACAGGGTTTCTGTAAATGAGCAGTTCTTC	CASSLRNRVSVNEQFF